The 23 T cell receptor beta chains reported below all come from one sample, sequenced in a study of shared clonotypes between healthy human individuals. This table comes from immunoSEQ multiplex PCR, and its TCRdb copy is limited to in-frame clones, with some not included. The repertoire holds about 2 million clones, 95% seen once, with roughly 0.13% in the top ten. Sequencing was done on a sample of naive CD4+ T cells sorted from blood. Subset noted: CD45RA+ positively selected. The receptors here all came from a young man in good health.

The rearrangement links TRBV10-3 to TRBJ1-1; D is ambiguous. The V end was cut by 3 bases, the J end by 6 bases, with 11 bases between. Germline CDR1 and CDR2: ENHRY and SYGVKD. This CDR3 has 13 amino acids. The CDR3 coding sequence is TGTGCCATCAGTGAACGAGCGGATGCTGAAGCTTTCTTT. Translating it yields CAISERADAEAFF.

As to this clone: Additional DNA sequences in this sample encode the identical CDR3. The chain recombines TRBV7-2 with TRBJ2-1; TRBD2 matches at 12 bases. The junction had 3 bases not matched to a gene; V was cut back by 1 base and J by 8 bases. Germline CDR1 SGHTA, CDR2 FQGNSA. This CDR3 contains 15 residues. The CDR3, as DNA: TGTGCCAGCAGCTTAGGACTAGCGGGAGTTGATGAGCAGTTCTTC. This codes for CASSLGLAGVDEQFF.

The CDR3, as DNA: TGTGCCAGCAGCGGTGGGACAGCTGGTAGCAATCAGCCCCAGCATTTT. Residues: CASSGGTAGSNQPQHF. V and J are TRBV2 and TRBJ1-5, with TRBD1 identical over 7 bases. The ends lost 6 bases at V and 0 bases at J; junction bases unmatched: 8. CDR1 is SNHLY, CDR2 FYNNEI, per germline. The CDR3 is 16 residues long.

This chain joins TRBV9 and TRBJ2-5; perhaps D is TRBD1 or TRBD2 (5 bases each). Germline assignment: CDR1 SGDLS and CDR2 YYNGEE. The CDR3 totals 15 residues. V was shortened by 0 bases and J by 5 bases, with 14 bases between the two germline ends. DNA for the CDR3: TGTGCCAGCAGCGTAGGTGGGAGTGAGGGGGAGACCCAGTACTTC. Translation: CASSVGGSEGETQYF.

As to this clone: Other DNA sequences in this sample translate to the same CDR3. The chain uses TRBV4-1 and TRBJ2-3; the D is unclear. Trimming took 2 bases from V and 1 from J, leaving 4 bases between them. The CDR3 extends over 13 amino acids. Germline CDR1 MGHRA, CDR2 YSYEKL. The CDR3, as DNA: TGCGCCAGCAGCCAACAGGGCACAGATACGCAGTATTTT. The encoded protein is CASSQQGTDTQYF.

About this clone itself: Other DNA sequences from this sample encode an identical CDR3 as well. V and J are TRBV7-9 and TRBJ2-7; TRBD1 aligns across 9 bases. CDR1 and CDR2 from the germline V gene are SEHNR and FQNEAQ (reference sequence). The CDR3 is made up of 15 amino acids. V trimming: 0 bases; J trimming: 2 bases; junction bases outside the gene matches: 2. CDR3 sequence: CASSLAGTGPYEQYF. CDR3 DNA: TGTGCCAGCAGCTTAGCTGGGACAGGGCCCTACGAGCAGTACTTC.

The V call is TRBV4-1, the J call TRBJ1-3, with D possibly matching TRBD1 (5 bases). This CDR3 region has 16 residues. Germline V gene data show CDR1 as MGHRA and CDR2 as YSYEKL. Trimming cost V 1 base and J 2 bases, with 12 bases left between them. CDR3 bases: TGCGCCAGCAGCCAAGTTGCCCAGGGCACTGGAAACACCATATATTTT. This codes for CASSQVAQGTGNTIYF.

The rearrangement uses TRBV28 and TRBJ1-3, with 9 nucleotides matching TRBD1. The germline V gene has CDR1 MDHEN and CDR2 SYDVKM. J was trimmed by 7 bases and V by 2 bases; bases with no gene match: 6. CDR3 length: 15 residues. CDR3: CASSLTGGTRNTIYF. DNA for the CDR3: TGTGCCAGCAGTTTAACAGGGGGCACAAGGAACACCATATATTTT.

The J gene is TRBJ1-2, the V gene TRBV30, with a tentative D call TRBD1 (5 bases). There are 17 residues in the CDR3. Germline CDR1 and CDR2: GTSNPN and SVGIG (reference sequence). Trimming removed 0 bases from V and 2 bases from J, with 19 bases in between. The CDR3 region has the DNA TGTGCCTGGAGTGTAAGGCGAGGGGACCCGGCAAACTATGGCTACACCTTC. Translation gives CAWSVRRGDPANYGYTF.

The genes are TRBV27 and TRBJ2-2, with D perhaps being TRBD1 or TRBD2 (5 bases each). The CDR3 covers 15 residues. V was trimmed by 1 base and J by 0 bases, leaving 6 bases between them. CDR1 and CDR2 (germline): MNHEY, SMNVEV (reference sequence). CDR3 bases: TGTGCCAGCAGTTTATGGGGACCGAACACCGGGGAGCTGTTTTTT. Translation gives CASSLWGPNTGELFF.

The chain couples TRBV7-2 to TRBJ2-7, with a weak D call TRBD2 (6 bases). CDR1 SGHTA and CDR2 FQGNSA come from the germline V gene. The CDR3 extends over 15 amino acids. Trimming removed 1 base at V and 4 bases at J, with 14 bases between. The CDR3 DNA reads TGTGCCAGCAGCTTAGATGCGGGGTGGGTATACGAGCAGTACTTC. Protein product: CASSLDAGWVYEQYF.

CDR3 DNA sequence: TGTGCCAGCTCACCCAGAGGACTAGCGGGTACTTACAATGAGCAGTTCTTC. Translating gives CASSPRGLAGTYNEQFF. The gene calls are TRBV18 and TRBJ2-1; TRBD2 matches at 11 bases. V dropped 3 bases and J dropped 4; count of bases not matched to a gene: 8. Germline CDR1 and CDR2: KGHSH and LQKENI. The CDR3 length is 17 residues. The whole variable domain, remainder taken from reference TRBV18 and TRBJ2-1, is NAGVMQNPRHLVRRRGQEARLRCSPMKGHSHVYWYRQLPEEGLKFMVYLQKENIIDESGMPKERFSAEFPKEGPSILRIQQVVRGDSAAYFCASSPRGLAGTYNEQFFGPGTRLTVL.

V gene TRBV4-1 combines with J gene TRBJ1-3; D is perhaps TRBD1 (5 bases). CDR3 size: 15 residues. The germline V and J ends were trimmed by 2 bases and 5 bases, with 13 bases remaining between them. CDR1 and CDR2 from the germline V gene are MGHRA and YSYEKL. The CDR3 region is CASSQLGEGRNTIYF. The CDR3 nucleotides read TGCGCCAGCAGCCAACTCGGTGAGGGGAGAAACACCATATATTTT.

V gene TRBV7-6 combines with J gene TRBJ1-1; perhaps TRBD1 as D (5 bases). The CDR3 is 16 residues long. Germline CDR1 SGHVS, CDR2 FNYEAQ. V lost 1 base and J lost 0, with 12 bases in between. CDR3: CASSLVPGTLNTEAFF. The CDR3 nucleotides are TGTGCCAGCAGCTTAGTTCCAGGGACCTTGAACACTGAAGCTTTCTTT.

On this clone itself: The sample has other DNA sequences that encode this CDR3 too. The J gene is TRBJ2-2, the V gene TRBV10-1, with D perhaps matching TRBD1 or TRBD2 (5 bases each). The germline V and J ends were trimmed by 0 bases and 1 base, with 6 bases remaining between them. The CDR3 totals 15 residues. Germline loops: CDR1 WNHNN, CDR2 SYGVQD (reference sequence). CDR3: CASSESRGNTGELFF. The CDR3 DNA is TGCGCCAGCAGTGAGTCGAGGGGGAACACCGGGGAGCTGTTTTTT.

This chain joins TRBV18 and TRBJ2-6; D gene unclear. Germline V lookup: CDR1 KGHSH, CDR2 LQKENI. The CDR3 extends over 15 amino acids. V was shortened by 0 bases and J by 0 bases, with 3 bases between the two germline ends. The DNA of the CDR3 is TGTGCCAGCTCACCACCCCCCTCTGGGGCCAACGTCCTGACTTTC. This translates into CASSPPPSGANVLTF.

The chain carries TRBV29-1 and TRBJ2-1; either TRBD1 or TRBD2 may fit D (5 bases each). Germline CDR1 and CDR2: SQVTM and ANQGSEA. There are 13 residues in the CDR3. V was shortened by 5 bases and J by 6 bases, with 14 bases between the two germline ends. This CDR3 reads CSVSARGVNEQFF. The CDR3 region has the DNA TGCAGCGTTTCGGCCAGAGGGGTCAATGAGCAGTTCTTC.

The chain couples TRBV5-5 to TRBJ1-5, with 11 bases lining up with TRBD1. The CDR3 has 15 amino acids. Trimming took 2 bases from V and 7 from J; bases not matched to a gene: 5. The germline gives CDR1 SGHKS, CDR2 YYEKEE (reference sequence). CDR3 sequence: CASSFWTGGGQPQHF. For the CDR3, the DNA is TGTGCCAGCAGCTTCTGGACAGGGGGCGGACAGCCCCAGCATTTT.

This CDR3 is CASRPAGAVAMNTEAFF. DNA of the CDR3: TGTGCCTCCCGGCCCGCAGGGGCGGTAGCCATGAACACTGAAGCTTTCTTT. The V gene is TRBV27, the J gene TRBJ1-1, with a tentative D call TRBD1 (6 bases). This CDR3 is 17 amino acids long. Deletions cut 11 bases from V and 0 bases from J, with 25 bases between. The germline CDR1 and CDR2 sequences are MNHEY and SMNVEV (reference sequence).

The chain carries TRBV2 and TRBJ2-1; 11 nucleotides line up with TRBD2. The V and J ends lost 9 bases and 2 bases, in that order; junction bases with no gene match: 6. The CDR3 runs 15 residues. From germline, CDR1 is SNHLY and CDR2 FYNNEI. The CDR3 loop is CASTLAGGPYNEQFF. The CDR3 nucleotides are TGTGCCAGTACCCTAGCGGGGGGCCCCTACAATGAGCAGTTCTTC.

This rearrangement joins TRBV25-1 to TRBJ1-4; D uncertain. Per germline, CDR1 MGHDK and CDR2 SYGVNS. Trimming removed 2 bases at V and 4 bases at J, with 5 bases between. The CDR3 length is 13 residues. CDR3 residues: CASSEVGNEKLFF. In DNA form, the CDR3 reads TGTGCCAGCAGTGAAGTCGGTAATGAAAAACTGTTTTTT. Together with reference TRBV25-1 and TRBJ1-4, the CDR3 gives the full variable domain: EADIYQTPRYLVIGTGKKITLECSQTMGHDKMYWYQQDPGMELHLIHYSYGVNSTEKGDLSSESTVSRIRTEHFPLTLESARPSHTSQYLCASSEVGNEKLFFGSGTQLSVL.

The CDR3 reads CASSQAGVDYGYTF. DNA of the CDR3: TGCGCCAGCAGCCAAGCGGGAGTGGACTATGGCTACACCTTC. V and J are TRBV4-1 and TRBJ1-2; D gene ambiguous. Germline V gene sequence: CDR1 MGHRA, CDR2 YSYEKL. This CDR3 is 14 amino acids long. Trimming removed 1 base at V and 3 bases at J, with 9 bases between.

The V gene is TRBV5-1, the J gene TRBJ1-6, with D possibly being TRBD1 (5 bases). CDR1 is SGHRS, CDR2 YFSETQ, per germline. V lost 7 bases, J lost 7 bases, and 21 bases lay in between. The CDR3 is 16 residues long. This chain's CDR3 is CASQPGGALRNSPLHF. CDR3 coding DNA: TGCGCCAGCCAGCCCGGGGGAGCCCTCCGGAATTCACCCCTCCACTTT.